The 24 T cell receptor beta chains reported below all come from one sample, sequenced in a study of brain T cells in children with intractable seizures. Only in-frame clones appear in the TCRdb table, and some are missing; sequencing was by immunoSEQ multiplex PCR. The sample holds 300,000 to 400,000 clones, over 85% seen once. Time point described: blood from clinic visit 5 months post-surgery; TSC patient then seizure free. This material consisted of peripheral blood, taken less than 6 months after surgery. The receptors derive from a boy under three years old with tuberous sclerosis and intractable seizures.

The CDR3 nucleotides read TGTGCCAGCAGGCCCGGGACAGGGTCCGGAGATACGCAGTATTTT. This codes for CASRPGTGSGDTQYF. The chain carries TRBV11-2 and TRBJ2-3; TRBD1 aligns across 9 bases. In germline, CDR1 is SGHAT, CDR2 FQNNGV. The CDR3 consists of 15 residues. V shed 6 bases and J 5 bases; nucleotides not matched to a gene: 9.

This sequence joins TRBV7-9 and TRBJ2-7; a weak D match, TRBD1 (6 bases). Trimming took off 5 bases at V and 3 bases at J, with 17 bases between the two ends. This CDR3 spans 15 amino acids. Germline V gives CDR1 SEHNR, CDR2 FQNEAQ (reference sequence). DNA for the CDR3: TGTGCCAGCAGCCACCTTGGGGGACAAGGCTACGAGCAGTACTTC. It is translated as CASSHLGGQGYEQYF.

The genes are TRBV19 and TRBJ2-3; no firm D call. Per the germline V gene, CDR1 is LNHDA and CDR2 is SQIVND (reference sequence). Trimming left V 3 bases short and J 5 bases short, with 15 bases between. The CDR3 runs 15 residues. The CDR3 nucleotides read TGTGCCAGTAGTATCTCGAGGTCAGTGATAGATACGCAGTATTTT. Its protein product is CASSISRSVIDTQYF.

Concerning this clone itself: It is unclear where the CDR3 begins or ends on the DNA, so no DNA is shown, and the CDR3 is as TCRdb lists it. J is TRBJ2-7 and V is TRBV1; TRBD2 is taken as the D call from the table, unchecked against the DNA. TRBV1 is shown as a pseudogene. The CDR3 length is 18 residues, termini included. The CDR3 here is CTSSHAYWGAGSSYEQYF.

V gene TRBV6-2 or TRBV6-3 combines with J gene TRBJ2-5; 12 nucleotides align to TRBD2. Germline assignment: CDR1 MNHEY and CDR2 SVGEGT. V was pared by 5 bases and J by 5 bases, with 9 bases of the junction left unmatched. This CDR3 region has 16 residues. In DNA form, the CDR3 reads TGTGCCAGCAGTACCCGGACTAGCGGGATAGCGGAGACCCAGTACTTC. This sequence encodes CASSTRTSGIAETQYF.

This chain connects TRBV3-1 (or the pseudogene TRBV3-2) to TRBJ2-1, with 10 bases matching TRBD2. CDR3 length: 14 residues. CDR1 LGHDT and CDR2 YNNKEL come from the germline V gene (reference sequence). Losses at the gene ends were 5 bases for V and 8 bases for J; bases not matched to a gene: 6. Written as DNA, the CDR3 is TGTGCCAGCAGCGTACGGACTAGCGGAGATGAGCAGTTCTTC. It encodes CASSVRTSGDEQFF.

J is TRBJ1-2 and V is TRBV12-3 or TRBV12-4; unclear D gene. CDR3 length: 13 residues. The V end was cut by 2 bases, the J end by 2 bases, with 6 bases between. CDR3 amino acids: CASSLSYNYGYTF. Here the CDR3 DNA reads TGTGCCAGCAGTTTAAGTTACAACTATGGCTACACCTTC.

The chain couples TRBV5-4 to TRBJ2-2, with a tentative D call TRBD2 (7 bases). The CDR3 sequence is 17 residues long. The V gene lost 4 bases and the J gene lost 4 bases, with 20 bases spanning the gap. Germline CDR1 reads SGHNT; CDR2 reads YYREEE (reference sequence). The CDR3 reads CASSTRGGGRGTGELFF. The CDR3 region has the DNA TGTGCCAGCAGCACGCGCGGGGGCGGGCGGGGCACCGGGGAGCTGTTTTTT.

This sequence joins TRBV29-1 and TRBJ2-3; D remains ambiguous. This CDR3 comprises 13 residues. Trimming pared 2 bases from V and 0 bases from J, leaving 6 bases between. In germline, CDR1 is SQVTM, CDR2 ANQGSEA. DNA of the CDR3: TGCAGCGTTGAACAGCCAAGCACAGATACGCAGTATTTT. As protein: CSVEQPSTDTQYF.

The J gene is TRBJ2-2, the V gene TRBV30; no clear D. Germline CDR1 and CDR2: GTSNPN and SVGIG (reference sequence). Trimming took 1 base from V and 5 from J, leaving 11 bases between them. The CDR3 covers 14 residues. This CDR3 is CAWSDFTATGELFF. DNA for the CDR3: TGTGCCTGGAGTGATTTCACGGCGACCGGGGAGCTGTTTTTT. Full variable domain (remainder filled in from reference TRBV30 and TRBJ2-2): SQTIHQWPATLVQPVGSPLSLECTVEGTSNPNLYWYRQAAGRGLQLLFYSVGIGQISSEVPQNLSASRPQDRQFILSSKKLLLSDSGFYLCAWSDFTATGELFFGEGSRLTVL.

The CDR3 here is CASSTRPGSSYNSPLHF. In DNA form, the CDR3 reads TGTGCCAGTAGTACTCGACCGGGGAGCTCCTATAATTCACCCCTCCACTTT. The genes are TRBV19 and TRBJ1-6; no reliable D call. The V and J ends lost 4 bases and 0 bases respectively, with 13 bases between them. CDR1 and CDR2 (germline): LNHDA, SQIVND (reference sequence). The CDR3 length is 17 residues. Together with reference TRBV19 and TRBJ1-6, the CDR3 gives the full variable domain: DGGITQSPKYLFRKEGQNVTLSCEQNLNHDAMYWYRQDPGQGLRLIYYSQIVNDFQKGDIAEGYSVSREKKESFPLTVTSAQKNPTAFYLCASSTRPGSSYNSPLHFGNGTRLTVT.

The chain uses TRBV24-1 and TRBJ2-1; 7 nucleotides align to TRBD2. V lost 7 bases to trimming and J lost 5 bases; unmatched junction nucleotides: 4. Germline V gene data show CDR1 as KGHDR and CDR2 as SFDVKD. CDR3 length equals 13 residues. The CDR3 loop is CATRGGNNNEQFF. CDR3 nucleotides: TGTGCCACCAGGGGAGGGAATAACAATGAGCAGTTCTTC.

This clone was observed once. The chain carries TRBV3-1 (or the pseudogene TRBV3-2) and TRBJ1-1, with D unclear. From germline, CDR1 is LGHDT and CDR2 YNNKEL (reference sequence). This CDR3 has 13 amino acids. With 3 bases removed from V and 0 bases from J, the gap between germline ends came to 5 bases. In nucleotides, the CDR3 is TGTGCCAGCAGCCAGAAGATGAACACTGAAGCTTTCTTT. Protein sequence: CASSQKMNTEAFF.

V and J are TRBV19 and TRBJ2-3; no clear D. This CDR3 spans 15 amino acids. Germline CDR1 reads LNHDA; CDR2 reads SQIVND (reference sequence). V was pared by 3 bases and J by 2 bases, with 12 bases between. DNA of the CDR3: TGTGCCAGTAGTATTACCCCGTACTTCACAGATACGCAGTATTTT. This translates into CASSITPYFTDTQYF.

The chain joins TRBV6-5 to TRBJ2-1; D may match TRBD1 or TRBD2 (5 bases each). CDR1 is MNHEY, CDR2 SVGAGI, per germline. CDR3 length: 15 residues. The V end lost 4 bases, the J end lost 2 bases, and 12 bases lay between the germline ends. Here the CDR3 DNA reads TGTGCCAGCAGTTCCGGGACGTCAGCCTACAATGAGCAGTTCTTC. Translated, it gives CASSSGTSAYNEQFF.

Only one count was recorded for this clone. The chain is built from TRBV5-1 and TRBJ1-2; 8 bases fit TRBD1. The CDR3 is made up of 14 amino acids. The V gene end was trimmed by 2 bases and the J gene end by 7 bases; junction bases not matched to a gene: 7. Per germline, CDR1 SGHRS and CDR2 YFSETQ. Here the CDR3 DNA reads TGCGCCAGCAGCTTCGACAGGGGTGTTGGTGGCTACACCTTC. Its translation is CASSFDRGVGGYTF.

This chain links TRBV7-6 with TRBJ1-4, with D unclear. This CDR3 spans 13 amino acids. V lost 2 bases to trimming and J lost 8 bases, with 9 bases between them. Germline lookup yields CDR1 SGHVS and CDR2 FNYEAQ. CDR3 protein: CASSLLVHEKLFF. For the CDR3, the DNA is TGTGCCAGCAGCTTACTGGTCCACGAAAAACTGTTTTTT. The full variable domain, in which reference TRBV7-6 and TRBJ1-4 provide the parts outside the CDR3, is GAGVSQSPRYKVTKRGQDVALRCDPISGHVSLYWYRQALGQGPEFLTYFNYEAQQDKSGLPNDRFSAERPEGSISTLTIQRTEQRDSAMYRCASSLLVHEKLFFGSGTQLSVL.

This chain uses TRBV29-1 with TRBJ2-1, with TRBD2 identical over 7 bases. V shed 5 bases, J shed 6 bases, and the junction held 4 bases outside the gene matches. Germline CDR1 and CDR2: SQVTM and ANQGSEA. The CDR3 runs to 12 residues. CDR3 amino acids: CSVILAANEQFF. The CDR3 DNA reads TGCAGCGTTATTCTAGCGGCCAATGAGCAGTTCTTC.

The rearrangement uses TRBV6-5 and TRBJ1-5; a possible D gene is TRBD1 (5 bases). The V end lost 8 bases, the J end lost 1 base, and 15 bases lay between the germline ends. Germline values: CDR1 MNHEY, CDR2 SVGAGI. The CDR3 spans 15 residues. In DNA, the CDR3 is TGTGCCAGCTTTAGGGGTTTGGCGAGCAATCAGCCCCAGCATTTT. This codes for CASFRGLASNQPQHF.

Only a few counts were recorded for this clone. V is TRBV6-1 and J is TRBJ1-6, with 9 bases that match TRBD1. Germline assignment: CDR1 MNHNS and CDR2 SASEGT. Losses at the gene ends were 3 bases for V and 9 bases for J; bases not matched to a gene: 6. This CDR3 is built from 15 residues. This CDR3 is CASSDLQGAGSPLHF. CDR3 coding DNA: TGTGCCAGCAGTGACCTACAGGGGGCAGGTTCACCCCTCCACTTT.

J is TRBJ2-5 and V is TRBV3-1 (or the pseudogene TRBV3-2); no firm D call. The CDR3 runs 15 residues. The germline V gene encodes CDR1 LGHDT and CDR2 YNNKEL (reference sequence). Trimming cost V 0 bases and J 2 bases, with 10 bases left between them. In DNA form, the CDR3 reads TGTGCCAGCAGCCAAGATATGACGGGTCAAGAGACCCAGTACTTC. Encoded protein: CASSQDMTGQETQYF.

V usage is TRBV19 and J usage is TRBJ1-1; no clear D gene. V was pared by 3 bases and J by 0 bases, with 11 bases between. CDR1 and CDR2 (germline): LNHDA, SQIVND (reference sequence). This CDR3 comprises 15 residues. The CDR3 bases are TGTGCCAGTAGTATCGTCGGCAGGCTGAACACTGAAGCTTTCTTT. As protein: CASSIVGRLNTEAFF.

V is TRBV12-3 or TRBV12-4 and J is TRBJ1-2; maybe TRBD1 (6 bases). V was cut by 6 bases and J by 8 bases, with 16 bases left in between. The CDR3 sequence is 13 residues long. As DNA, the CDR3 is TGTGCCAGCAGCATGGAGCGGGACACAGGCTACACCTTC. As protein: CASSMERDTGYTF.

The CDR3 bases are TGTGCTAGTGGTTTGTCGGGGACCGGGGAGCTGTTTTTT. It codes for CASGLSGTGELFF. The rearrangement uses TRBV12-5 and TRBJ2-2; a possible D gene is TRBD2 (5 bases). CDR1 LGHNT and CDR2 FRNRAP come from the germline V gene. Trimming removed 2 bases from V and 5 bases from J, with 6 bases in between. This CDR3 is 13 amino acids long.